Listed here is a single TCR beta chain. At one of its ends the junction is not consistent with the germline gene, which may arise from a read error. The sample originates from a study of CD8+CD57+ T cells in acquired aplastic anemia. Turning to the study itself: CD4+ reads averaged around 10 million in healthy donors.

The germline gives CDR1 SGDLS, CDR2 YYNGEE. CDR3 length: 16 residues. According to the study, genomic DNA was the template for TCR beta VDJ and CDR3 profiling. MiXCR, run by TCRdb on the reads, gives a single entry per CDR3 protein. The table has about 420,000 distinct CDR3 sequences, roughly 68% seen once. V usage is TRBV9 and J usage is TRBJ2-7, with D perhaps TRBD1 (6 bases). The sequenced material came from sorted CD4+, CD8+, or CD8+CD57+ T cells (not recorded which) from PBMCs. The source is a human donor in good health, serving as a control. CDR3 region: CASSLLGATLSCEQYF. The CDR3 nucleotides are TGCGCCAGCAGCTTGTTGGGGGCAACCCTCTCCTGCGAGCAGTACTTC.